This T cell receptor (beta chain) derives from a study of T cells after yellow fever vaccination. Trimming shortened V by 0 bases and J by 4 bases, and 9 bases separated the two germline ends. The CDR3 length is 14 residues. This clonotype was counted ten times or more. What it binds is unknown. Study-level points and caveats: The study found a weaker secondary response that peaked faster, day 5 versus 15. Clonotypes shared by both compartments, CD4 and CD8, made up a small share.

Template-switching 5'RACE yielded the TCR cDNA; a universal primer site and UMIs were added in the process. TCRdb ran MiXCR on the 5' RACE reads and lists one entry per CDR3 protein. Among about 260,000 distinct CDR3 sequences listed, 3.6% were seen once. Material: PBMCs, obtained 15 days after the yellow fever booster vaccination. The chain joins TRBV12-3 or TRBV12-4 to TRBJ2-5, with a possible D match to TRBD2 (6 bases). The TCR sequence derives from a man aged 18-30 years who received the YFV17D yellow fever vaccine. The CDR3 protein is CASSLAYGGETQYF. CDR3 DNA sequence: TGTGCCAGCAGTTTAGCGTACGGGGGAGAGACCCAGTACTTC.